Presented here are 10 T cell receptor beta chains from one specimen sequenced in a study of cytomegalovirus exposure and HLA in healthy donors. The study ran its PCR with 60 Vbeta and 13 Jbeta primers. This table comes from immunoSEQ multiplex PCR, and its TCRdb copy is limited to in-frame clones, with some not included. This sample carries about 110,000 clones, roughly 70% of them seen once, and the ten largest clones take approximately 2.6%. Sequencing used PBMCs. The source is a male donor in good health and CMV-seropositive.

This clone was found once. The chain uses TRBV7-2 and TRBJ2-1; 11 nucleotides agree with TRBD2. CDR1 and CDR2 (germline): SGHTA, FQGNSA. The CDR3 length is 17 residues. V gave up 3 bases and J gave up 5 bases; unmatched junction bases: 9. CDR3 sequence (DNA): TGTGCCAGCAGCTTGCAGGGGCTAGCGGGGGGACACAATGAGCAGTTCTTC. Its protein is CASSLQGLAGGHNEQFF.

This rearrangement joins TRBV30 to TRBJ1-5; D is unresolved. The CDR3 is made up of 16 amino acids. Germline CDR1 is GTSNPN and CDR2 is SVGIG (reference sequence). Trimming cost V 2 bases and J 4 bases, with 18 bases left between them. The DNA of the CDR3 is TGTGCCTGGAGTAAGGGCGGGCAAAGGTGGAATCAGCCCCAGCATTTT. It specifies CAWSKGGQRWNQPQHF.

The chain is built from TRBV18 and TRBJ1-5; 8 positions agree with TRBD1. CDR3 length: 15 amino acids. With 9 bases clipped from V and 0 bases from J, the junction kept 7 bases outside the gene matches. Germline lookup yields CDR1 KGHSH and CDR2 LQKENI. In nucleotides, the CDR3 is TGTGCCAGTACGGCGACAGGGGATAGCAATCAGCCCCAGCATTTT. This sequence encodes CASTATGDSNQPQHF.

The sample holds a few counts of this clone. V usage is TRBV9 and J usage is TRBJ2-7, with D possibly matching TRBD1 (5 bases). This CDR3 is 15 amino acids long. The germline V gene encodes CDR1 SGDLS and CDR2 YYNGEE. Trimming cost V 0 bases and J 3 bases, with 13 bases left between them. The CDR3 bases are TGTGCCAGCAGCGTAGAGTCAGGGTACAACTACGAGCAGTACTTC. It codes for CASSVESGYNYEQYF.

V gene TRBV5-1 combines with J gene TRBJ2-1; 7 bases match TRBD1. V shed 9 bases and J 8 bases; nucleotides not matched to a gene: 14. This CDR3 region has 14 residues. CDR1 is SGHRS and CDR2 is YFSETQ in the germline V gene. CDR3 nucleotide sequence: TGCGCCACCGCGAGGACAGGCAGCCTGGATGAGCAGTTCTTC. It translates to CATARTGSLDEQFF.

The V call is TRBV28, the J call TRBJ2-7, with a weak D call TRBD2 (7 bases). The V end lost 6 bases, the J end lost 5 bases, and 23 bases lay between the germline ends. The CDR3 runs 16 residues. CDR1 MDHEN and CDR2 SYDVKM come from the germline V gene. This CDR3 is CASRPYRGGEIDEQYF. CDR3 nucleotides: TGTGCCAGCAGGCCCTACCGAGGGGGGGAAATTGACGAGCAGTACTTC.

The chain combines TRBV7-2 with TRBJ2-3, with TRBD2 matching 9 bases. Trimming took 1 base from V and 2 from J; bases not matched to a gene: 4. This CDR3 is built from 16 residues. Germline V gene sequence: CDR1 SGHTA, CDR2 FQGNSA. The CDR3: CASSLVAGDLTDTQYF. CDR3 nucleotide sequence: TGTGCCAGCAGCTTAGTAGCGGGGGACCTCACAGATACGCAGTATTTT.

The V and J genes are TRBV4-1 and TRBJ1-5; TRBD1 might be the D (6 bases). Trimming cost V 4 bases and J 4 bases, with 20 bases left between them. From germline, CDR1 is MGHRA and CDR2 YSYEKL. The CDR3 is made up of 17 amino acids. In nucleotides, the CDR3 is TGCGCCAGCAGCCGAGGACAGCCGTTGCCTTTAAATCAGCCCCAGCATTTT. Translated: CASSRGQPLPLNQPQHF.

CDR3 amino acids: CAISEAPGQGNTEAFF. The CDR3 coding sequence is TGTGCCATCAGTGAGGCTCCGGGACAAGGGAACACTGAAGCTTTCTTT. The V call is TRBV10-3, the J call TRBJ1-1, with a weak D call TRBD1 (6 bases). This CDR3 has 16 amino acids. Between the trimmed V and J ends, which lost 2 bases and 1 base, there was a span of 14 bases. Germline CDR1 is ENHRY and CDR2 is SYGVKD.

The chain employs TRBV6-5 and TRBJ1-6; tentative D call: TRBD1 (5 bases). CDR3 size: 13 residues. Trimming took off 9 bases at V and 9 bases at J, with 15 bases between the two ends. Germline V CDR1 and CDR2: MNHEY, SVGAGI. CDR3 in amino acids: CASTGTSTSPLHF. CDR3 DNA sequence: TGTGCCAGTACGGGGACTTCGACTTCACCCCTCCACTTT.